These 27 T cell receptor beta chains came from one sample sequenced in a study of T cell repertoires in cytomegalovirus infection (dated by TCRdb to the late 2010s). The antigens of these receptors remain unknown. TCRdb lists the instrument as Illumina HiSeq 1500. The raw public data were reprocessed by TCRdb itself: fastp quality trimming at Q25, MiXCR clonotype calling, in-frame beta chains only. Merged by CDR3 protein, the rows form single entries marked with the most common genes and DNA. The sample has 150,000 or so distinct CDR3 sequences on record, 20% to 25% of them singletons. The top ten constitute under 30% of the sample. The sample's treatment or condition label is to be understood as: in vitro stimulation with specific CMV peptide epitopes to enrich CMV-specific T cells. The material sequenced was CD8+ T cells from cultured PBMCs, taken from culture after CMV antigen stimulation. These receptors were taken from a human donor in good health (CMV status not recorded). Some clones in this sample may be carry-over from other donors' samples.

This sequence joins TRBV4-2 and TRBJ1-5, with TRBD1 identical over 7 bases. V lost 0 bases and J lost 4; bases outside the gene matches: 6. The CDR3 runs to 16 residues. Per germline, CDR1 LGHNA and CDR2 YNFKEQ. CDR3 in DNA: TGTGCCAGCAGCCAAGAAGAGGGGGCGCGGAATCAGCCCCAGCATTTT. Translated, it gives CASSQEEGARNQPQHF.

This clonotype has only a few counts. The chain joins TRBV7-9 to TRBJ1-4; tentatively, D is TRBD1 (6 bases). Germline V lookup: CDR1 SEHNR, CDR2 FQNEAQ (reference sequence). The CDR3 runs 15 residues. Deletions cut 5 bases from V and 4 bases from J, with 14 bases between. DNA for the CDR3: TGTGCCAGCAGCAAGACGGACAGACATAATGAAAAACTGTTTTTT. Protein sequence: CASSKTDRHNEKLFF.

This clonotype came up a few times. The DNA for the CDR3 is TGTGCCAGCAGTCACGGGCGGACTAGGTCCGCAGATACGCAGTATTTT. This gives the protein CASSHGRTRSADTQYF. The chain couples TRBV6-5 to TRBJ2-3, with 7 bases fitting TRBD2. The J segment lost 4 bases and the V segment lost 5 bases, leaving 12 bases of the junction unmatched. The length of the CDR3 is 16 residues. The germline V gene encodes CDR1 MNHEY and CDR2 SVGAGI.

In this sample, this clonotype turned up many times. The chain couples TRBV9 to TRBJ2-3; D unclear. Trimming cost V 3 bases and J 2 bases, with 13 bases left between them. This CDR3 spans 15 amino acids. Germline-derived CDR1 and CDR2 are SGDLS and YYNGEE. The CDR3: CASSAQGSPTDTQYF. CDR3 bases: TGTGCCAGCAGCGCCCAAGGAAGCCCCACAGATACGCAGTATTTT.

This clonotype turned up a few times. Germline is not matched at one junction end, which may reflect a read error. CDR3 residues: CASSQSALEGLNYGYTF. CDR3 nucleotide sequence: TGCGCTAGCAGCCAATCAGCGTTAGAGGGGCTTAACTATGGCTACACCTTC. The rearrangement links TRBV4-1 to TRBJ1-2; weak D call: TRBD1 (5 bases). Germline V lookup: CDR1 MGHRA, CDR2 YSYEKL. CDR3 length: 17 residues.

This clonotype occurred a few times. The chain combines TRBV5-5 with TRBJ1-1, with unresolved D. This CDR3 contains 15 residues. CDR1 and CDR2 from the germline V gene are SGHKS and YYEKEE (reference sequence). V dropped 0 bases and J dropped 4 bases, with 13 bases sitting between them. CDR3 in amino acids: CASSLDKGEGTEAFF. The CDR3 region has the DNA TGTGCCAGCAGCTTGGATAAGGGAGAGGGCACTGAAGCTTTCTTT.

This chain uses TRBV7-8 with TRBJ2-5; 9 bases are shared with TRBD2. From germline, CDR1 is SGHVS and CDR2 FQNEAQ. This CDR3 region has 16 residues. Trimming at V came to 5 bases and at J to 5 bases, leaving 12 bases not matched to a gene. This CDR3 reads CASSQERLAGRETQYF. The CDR3 bases are TGTGCCAGCAGCCAAGAAAGGCTAGCGGGGAGGGAGACCCAGTACTTC.

This chain connects TRBV4-1 to TRBJ2-3, with no clear D. There are 13 residues in the CDR3. V gave up 5 bases and J gave up 1 base, with 7 bases separating them. Germline CDR1 is MGHRA and CDR2 is YSYEKL. Here the CDR3 reads CASSKTRTDTQYF. The CDR3 nucleotides are TGCGCCAGCAGCAAGACCCGCACAGATACGCAGTATTTT.

The chain joins TRBV6-2 or TRBV6-3 to TRBJ1-2; no clear D. Per the germline V gene, CDR1 is MNHEY and CDR2 is SVGEGT. The CDR3 has 13 amino acids. Trimming left V 2 bases short and J 3 bases short, with 7 bases between. The CDR3 DNA reads TGTGCCAGCAGTTACGGACGGGACTATGGCTACACCTTC. Encoded protein: CASSYGRDYGYTF.

This clonotype was observed a handful of times. The chain recombines TRBV7-6 with TRBJ1-1; D remains ambiguous. The CDR3 has 12 residues. Trimming left V 3 bases short and J 9 bases short, with 11 bases between. CDR1 and CDR2 (germline): SGHVS, FNYEAQ. In nucleotides, the CDR3 is TGTGCCAGCAGCTTGGAGGGCGACCAAGCTTTCTTT. It encodes CASSLEGDQAFF.

V usage is TRBV27 and J usage is TRBJ2-3; D possibly matches TRBD1 or TRBD2 (5 bases each). Deletions cut 2 bases from V and 5 bases from J, with 14 bases between. The CDR3 covers 15 residues. The germline V gene encodes CDR1 MNHEY and CDR2 SMNVEV (reference sequence). The CDR3 loop reads CASSLRARAGDTQYF. CDR3 coding DNA: TGTGCCAGCAGTTTACGGGCCAGGGCGGGAGATACGCAGTATTTT.

The J gene is TRBJ1-2, the V gene TRBV4-1; 7 bases fit TRBD1. The CDR3 sequence is 14 residues long. Germline CDR1 is MGHRA and CDR2 is YSYEKL. V was pared by 4 bases and J by 8 bases, with 10 bases of the junction left unmatched. The CDR3 region is CASSPPEGAGGYTF. The CDR3 DNA sequence: TGCGCCAGCAGCCCCCCGGAGGGGGCTGGCGGCTACACCTTC.

The genes are TRBV7-2 and TRBJ1-5; 7 nucleotides align to TRBD1. The CDR3 has 16 amino acids. Germline assignment: CDR1 SGHTA and CDR2 FQGNSA. The ends lost 2 bases at V and 5 bases at J; junction bases unmatched: 9. Written as DNA, the CDR3 is TGTGCCAGCAGCTTAAATGGCAGGGGGACGGATCAGCCCCAGCATTTT. Protein: CASSLNGRGTDQPQHF.

This clonotype was seen a handful of times. The V and J genes are TRBV12-3 or TRBV12-4 and TRBJ2-3, with TRBD1 matching 8 bases. The CDR3 contains 17 residues. Losses at the gene ends were 0 bases for V and 1 base for J; bases not matched to a gene: 6. This CDR3 is CASSLATTGGGTDTQYF. The CDR3 DNA reads as TGTGCCAGCAGTTTAGCCACCACAGGGGGAGGCACAGATACGCAGTATTTT.

The sample holds a few counts of this clonotype. The CDR3 spells CASSPRTGLRYNEQYF. The CDR3 bases are TGTGCCAGCAGCCCGAGGACAGGCCTGCGGTATAACGAGCAGTACTTC. The chain is built from TRBV7-2 and TRBJ2-7; 7 positions match TRBD1. The germline CDR1 and CDR2 sequences are SGHTA and FQGNSA. This CDR3 is built from 16 residues. Germline trimming cut 5 bases from V and 5 bases from J; bases unmatched to any gene: 15.

The rearrangement joins TRBV27 to TRBJ2-5; 11 bases fit TRBD2. V lost 6 bases and J lost 6; bases outside the gene matches: 12. Germline V gives CDR1 MNHEY, CDR2 SMNVEV (reference sequence). CDR3 length: 16 amino acids. CDR3 DNA: TGTGCCAGCAGCTCCCTAGCGGGGGGTCTCCGGCAGACCCAGTACTTC. Its translation: CASSSLAGGLRQTQYF.

This clonotype was seen a handful of times. CDR3 DNA: TGTGCCAGCAGCTTATTAAGTCATTCACCCCTCCACTTT. This translates into CASSLLSHSPLHF. This chain links TRBV7-3 with TRBJ1-6; the D is unclear. Trimming removed 2 bases at V and 8 bases at J, with 7 bases between. This CDR3 has 13 residues. Germline V gives CDR1 SGHTA, CDR2 FQGTGA.

The table lists this clonotype with a few counts. This chain joins TRBV7-6 and TRBJ2-3; D not certain. Per germline, CDR1 SGHVS and CDR2 FNYEAQ. The V and J ends lost 2 bases and 5 bases respectively, with 8 bases between them. The CDR3 covers 13 residues. As DNA, the CDR3 is TGTGCCAGCAGCTTATTCCTCGGAGATACGCAGTATTTT. Amino acid sequence: CASSLFLGDTQYF.

The table lists this clonotype with many counts. The chain joins TRBV12-5 to TRBJ1-2, with D maybe TRBD1 (5 bases). The CDR3 runs to 15 residues. V was shortened by 4 bases and J by 3 bases, with 15 bases between the two germline ends. The germline V gene encodes CDR1 LGHNT and CDR2 FRNRAP. CDR3 in DNA: TGTGCTAGTGGTTACCCAGGGTACCGAGACTATGGCTACACCTTC. Translated, it gives CASGYPGYRDYGYTF.

The V call is TRBV4-3, the J call TRBJ1-5; the match to TRBD1 covers 10 bases. J was trimmed by 7 bases and V by 3 bases; bases with no gene match: 0. This CDR3 comprises 13 residues. Germline V gene sequence: CDR1 LGHNA, CDR2 YSLEER. This chain's CDR3 is CASSQTGGQPQHF. DNA of the CDR3: TGCGCCAGCAGCCAGACAGGGGGCCAGCCCCAGCATTTT.

This clonotype was seen a few times. The chain joins TRBV7-8 to TRBJ1-1; TRBD1 might be the D (5 bases). The CDR3 runs to 14 residues. Germline CDR1 and CDR2: SGHVS and FQNEAQ. Trimming cost V 5 bases and J 7 bases, with 17 bases left between them. CDR3 residues: CASSARTGVGEAFF. The CDR3 nucleotides read TGTGCCAGCAGCGCCCGTACAGGAGTTGGTGAAGCTTTCTTT.

The CDR3 region is CASSQGTGLRYEQYF. DNA of the CDR3: TGTGCCAGCAGCCAAGGTACCGGGTTAAGATACGAGCAGTACTTC. The chain links TRBV14 to TRBJ2-7; D uncertain. Trimming removed 1 base at V and 4 bases at J, with 14 bases between. The germline gives CDR1 SGHDN, CDR2 FVKESK. The CDR3 extends over 15 amino acids. Full variable domain (rest looked up from reference TRBV14 and TRBJ2-7): EAGVTQFPSHSVIEKGQTVTLRCDPISGHDNLYWYRRVMGKEIKFLLHFVKESKQDESGMPNNRFLAERTGGTYSTLKVQPAELEDSGVYFCASSQGTGLRYEQYFGPGTRLTVT.

Only a few counts were recorded for this clonotype. The conserved closing phenylalanine or tryptophan is absent in this CDR3, likely reflecting a read error. Because the CDR3's place on the DNA is in doubt, the DNA is left out and the CDR3 is given as listed by TCRdb. The chain joins TRBV7-9 to TRBJ2-7; whether TRBD1, the table's D call, matches the DNA was not checked. The CDR3 has 13 amino acids, counting both end residues. From germline, CDR1 is SEHNR and CDR2 FQNEAQ (reference sequence). The CDR3 loop is CASSLEGEAPKCY.

The chain is built from TRBV29-1 and TRBJ2-7, with D uncertain. Germline V CDR1 and CDR2: SQVTM, ANQGSEA. The CDR3 has 15 residues. The V gene lost 6 bases and the J gene lost 0 bases, with 18 bases spanning the gap. The CDR3 DNA reads as TGCAGCGTATTACCTTTTCCGACCCGCTCCTACGAGCAGTACTTC. Protein product: CSVLPFPTRSYEQYF.

The gene calls are TRBV7-9 and TRBJ2-7; D possibly uses TRBD1 or TRBD2 (5 bases each). The V and J ends lost 5 bases and 2 bases respectively, with 13 bases between them. Germline CDR1 reads SEHNR; CDR2 reads FQNEAQ (reference sequence). This CDR3 is 14 amino acids long. CDR3 sequence (DNA): TGTGCCAGCAGCCATCGGGACGGAACCTACGAGCAGTACTTC. Its protein product is CASSHRDGTYEQYF. The full variable domain, its missing parts supplied by reference TRBV7-9 and TRBJ2-7, is DTGVSQNPRHKITKRGQNVTFRCDPISEHNRLYWYRQTLGQGPEFLTYFQNEAQLEKSRLLSDRFSAERPKGSFSTLEIQRTEQGDSAMYLCASSHRDGTYEQYFGPGTRLTVT.

The chain links TRBV7-2 to TRBJ2-1, with D tentatively TRBD1 (7 bases). The germline V and J ends were trimmed by 5 bases and 6 bases, with 17 bases remaining between them. CDR3 length: 15 residues. Germline V gives CDR1 SGHTA, CDR2 FQGNSA. CDR3 protein: CASSPRRQGGNEQFF. CDR3 nucleotides: TGTGCCAGCAGCCCCCGTCGTCAGGGGGGCAATGAGCAGTTCTTC.

The V and J genes are TRBV7-6 and TRBJ1-4; 7 bases fit TRBD1. Germline V gene sequence: CDR1 SGHVS, CDR2 FNYEAQ. V was clipped by 4 bases and J by 11 bases; unmatched bases: 10. CDR3 length: 14 residues. Written as DNA, the CDR3 is TGTGCCAGCAGCTCTACAGGGGAAAGGGGGAAACTGTTTTTT. Amino acids: CASSSTGERGKLFF.